This note documents a single T cell receptor (beta chain) sequence. This entry belongs to a study of blood T cell repertoires in COVID-19. For the study at large: PBMCs, B-cell-depleted T cells, or T cells provided the cDNA or gDNA that made up the material.

Sequenced by immunoSEQ multiplex PCR; TCRdb stores in-frame clones only, minus some. The table records some 300,000 clones, roughly 90% of them present only once. V shed 1 base and J shed 1 base, with 10 bases lying between them. The CDR3 length is 15 residues. Per germline, CDR1 MDHEN and CDR2 SYDVKM. Donors were grouped by their self-reported clinical history. In Cohort 3, a recovered donor had either two negative PCRs, clearance, or symptom resolution. The sequence was collected from a woman in her 30s who had recovered from COVID-19. The chain joins TRBV28 to TRBJ1-1; no definite D call. Sequenced: PBMCs or T cells enriched from blood (not recorded which). The CDR3 is CASSLYRGPNTEAFF. In DNA form, the CDR3 reads TGTGCCAGCAGTTTATATCGGGGTCCGAACACTGAAGCTTTCTTT.